This T cell receptor beta chain was identified in a study of spatial heterogeneity in lung cancer. TCRdb re-derived calls from the 5' RACE reads in MiXCR, one entry per CDR3 protein. The table lists 18,000 or so distinct CDR3 sequences, over 8.5% of them singletons. Time point defined: blood at routine non-recurrence follow-up after resection. This specimen consisted of PBMCs, obtained at follow-up. This clonotype was sampled from a male donor with early-stage non-small cell lung cancer.

The CDR3 DNA sequence: TGTGCCAGCAGTTTTGCGCAGATGGCAGATACGCAGTATTTT. This encodes CASSFAQMADTQYF. J is TRBJ2-3 and V is TRBV12-3 or TRBV12-4; D call uncertain. This CDR3 is 14 amino acids long. V was shortened by 3 bases and J by 4 bases, with 11 bases between the two germline ends.